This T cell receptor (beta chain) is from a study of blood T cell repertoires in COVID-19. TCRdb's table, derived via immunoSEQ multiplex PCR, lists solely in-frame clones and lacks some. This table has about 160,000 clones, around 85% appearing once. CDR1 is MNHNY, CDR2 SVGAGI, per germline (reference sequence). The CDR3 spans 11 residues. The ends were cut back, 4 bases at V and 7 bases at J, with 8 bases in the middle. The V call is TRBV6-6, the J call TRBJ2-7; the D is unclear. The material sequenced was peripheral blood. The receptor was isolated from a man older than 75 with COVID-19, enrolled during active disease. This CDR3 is CASSFESEQYF. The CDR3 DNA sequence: TGTGCCAGCAGTTTCGAGTCGGAGCAGTACTTC.